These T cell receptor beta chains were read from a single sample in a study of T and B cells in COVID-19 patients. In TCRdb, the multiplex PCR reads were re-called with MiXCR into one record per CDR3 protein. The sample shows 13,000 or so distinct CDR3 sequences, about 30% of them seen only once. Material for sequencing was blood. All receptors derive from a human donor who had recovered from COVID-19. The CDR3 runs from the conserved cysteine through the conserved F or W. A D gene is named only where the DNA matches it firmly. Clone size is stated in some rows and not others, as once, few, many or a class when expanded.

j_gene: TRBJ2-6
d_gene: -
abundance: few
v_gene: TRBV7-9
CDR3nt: TGTGCCAGCAGTCCAGGACAGATCCGCTCTGGGGCCAACGTCCTGACTTTC
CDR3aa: CASSPGQIRSGANVLTF

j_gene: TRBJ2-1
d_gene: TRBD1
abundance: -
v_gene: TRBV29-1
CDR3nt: TGCAGCGTACAGGGGGCGCGTACGGATGAGCAGTTCTTC
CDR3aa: CSVQGARTDEQFF

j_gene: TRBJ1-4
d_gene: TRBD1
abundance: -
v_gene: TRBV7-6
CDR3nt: TGTGCCAGCAGCTTATTTCTTACGGGACAGGGGTTAGAAAAACTGTTTTTT
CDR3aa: CASSLFLTGQGLEKLFF

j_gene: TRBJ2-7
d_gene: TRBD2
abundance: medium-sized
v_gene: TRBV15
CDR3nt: TGTGCCACCAGGCAAGAGAGGACTAGCGGGTACGAGCAGTACTTC
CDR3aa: CATRQERTSGYEQYF

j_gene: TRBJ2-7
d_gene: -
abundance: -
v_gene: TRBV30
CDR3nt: TGTGCCTGGAGTCCGGCGCCGGCCTACGAGCAGTACTTC
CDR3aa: CAWSPAPAYEQYF

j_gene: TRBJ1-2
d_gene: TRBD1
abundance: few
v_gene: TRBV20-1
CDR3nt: TGCAGTGCTAGCCACGACAGGGGGCTCAGTGGAGGCTACACCTTC
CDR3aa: CSASHDRGLSGGYTF

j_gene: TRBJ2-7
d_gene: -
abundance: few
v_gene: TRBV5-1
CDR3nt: TGCGCCAGCAGCTTTTTGGGGTCCGGCTACGAGCAGTACTTC
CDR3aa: CASSFLGSGYEQYF

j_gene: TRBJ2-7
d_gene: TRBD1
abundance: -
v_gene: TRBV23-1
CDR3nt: TGCGCCAGCAGTGGGCGGACAGGGGATTTCTCCTACGAGCAGTACTTC
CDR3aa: CASSGRTGDFSYEQYF

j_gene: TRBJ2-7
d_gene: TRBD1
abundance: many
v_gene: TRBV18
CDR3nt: TGTGCCAGCTCGCAAGGACAGGGGAGGTCCTACGAGCAGTACTTC
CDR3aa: CASSQGQGRSYEQYF

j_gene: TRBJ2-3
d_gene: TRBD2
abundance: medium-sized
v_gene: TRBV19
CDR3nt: TGTGCCAGTAGTAGGGAGGGACTAGCGGGGGATACGCAGTATTTT
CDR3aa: CASSREGLAGDTQYF

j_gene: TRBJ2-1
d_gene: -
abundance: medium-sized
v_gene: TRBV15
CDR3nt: TGTGCCACCAGCAGAGATAGGAGAGCCGAGCAGTTCTTC
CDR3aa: CATSRDRRAEQFF

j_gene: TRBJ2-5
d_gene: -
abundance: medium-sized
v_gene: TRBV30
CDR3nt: TGTGCCTTGATTAGGTCCGAGACCCAGTACTTC
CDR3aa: CALIRSETQYF

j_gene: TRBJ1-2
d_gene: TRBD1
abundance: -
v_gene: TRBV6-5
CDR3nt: TGTGCCAGCAGTTTACAACAGGGGAACTATGGCTACACCTTC
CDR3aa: CASSLQQGNYGYTF

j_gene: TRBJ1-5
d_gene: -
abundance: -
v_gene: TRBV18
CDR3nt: TGTGCCAGCTCGCCAGCCCCACAGGAATATAGCAATCAGCCCCAGCATTTT
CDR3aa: CASSPAPQEYSNQPQHF

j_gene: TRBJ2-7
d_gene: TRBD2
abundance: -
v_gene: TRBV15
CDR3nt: TGTGCCACCAGGCAAGAGAGGACTAGCAGCCACGAGCAGTACTTC
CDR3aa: CATRQERTSSHEQYF

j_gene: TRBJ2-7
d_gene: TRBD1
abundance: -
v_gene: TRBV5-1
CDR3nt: TGCGCCAGCAGCTCGGCAGAGGACAGGGCGTCCTACGAGCAGTACTTC
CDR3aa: CASSSAEDRASYEQYF

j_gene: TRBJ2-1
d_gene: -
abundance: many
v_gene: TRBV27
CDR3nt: TGTGCCAGCAGTTACGGGACGCCTGACAATGAGCAGTTCTTC
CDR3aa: CASSYGTPDNEQFF

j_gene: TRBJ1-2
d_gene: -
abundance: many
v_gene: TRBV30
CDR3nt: TGTGCCGGGACAAAGGGGGGCGGCAGGGGCTACACCTTC
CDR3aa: CAGTKGGGRGYTF

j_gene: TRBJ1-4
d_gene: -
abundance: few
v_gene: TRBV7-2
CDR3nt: TGTGCCAGCAGCTCACGGGGCCTTAATGAAAAACTGTTTTTT
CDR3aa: CASSSRGLNEKLFF

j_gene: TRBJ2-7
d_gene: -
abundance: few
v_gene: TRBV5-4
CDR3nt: TGTGCCAGCAGTCGACCGGACTTAACCGCCTACGAGCAGTACTTC
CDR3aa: CASSRPDLTAYEQYF

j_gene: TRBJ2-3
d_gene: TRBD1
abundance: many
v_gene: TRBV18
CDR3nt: TGTGCCAGCTGCAGGGGGCGCACAGATACGCAGTATTTT
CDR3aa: CASCRGRTDTQYF

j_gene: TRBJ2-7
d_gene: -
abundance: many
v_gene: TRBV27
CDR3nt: TGTGCCAGCAGTTTAACGCCCGGGATCTGGCTACGCGAGCAGTACTTC
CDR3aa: CASSLTPGIWLREQYF

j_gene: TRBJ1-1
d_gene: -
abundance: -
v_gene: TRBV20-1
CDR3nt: TGCAGTGCAGGGCTCCCAGGGGTTAACACTGAAGCTTTCTTT
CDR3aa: CSAGLPGVNTEAFF

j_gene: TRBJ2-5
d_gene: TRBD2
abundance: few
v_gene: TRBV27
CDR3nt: TGTGCCAGCAGTGGGTATAGCGGGAGCGTCGTCAGGACCCAGTACTTC
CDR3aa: CASSGYSGSVVRTQYF

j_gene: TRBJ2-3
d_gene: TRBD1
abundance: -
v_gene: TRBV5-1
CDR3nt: TGCGCCAGCAGCTTGGACAGGGGCCCAGATACGCAGTATTTT
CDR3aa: CASSLDRGPDTQYF

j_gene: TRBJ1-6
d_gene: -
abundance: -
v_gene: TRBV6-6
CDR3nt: TGTGCCAGCAGTTACTTCGACAGCGGGGGTTCACCCCTCCACTTT
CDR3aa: CASSYFDSGGSPLHF

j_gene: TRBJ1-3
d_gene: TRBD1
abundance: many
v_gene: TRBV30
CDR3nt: TGTGCCTGGGACAGGGTTGGCGCTGGAAACACCATATATTTT
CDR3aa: CAWDRVGAGNTIYF

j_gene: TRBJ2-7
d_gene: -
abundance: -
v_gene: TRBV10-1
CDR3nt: TGCGCCAGCAGTGAGTCAGCGGGCGTCTCTCGGGAGCAGTACTTC
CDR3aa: CASSESAGVSREQYF

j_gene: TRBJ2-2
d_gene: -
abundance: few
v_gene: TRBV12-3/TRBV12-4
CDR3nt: TGTGCCAGCAGTTTTGGTCCGGGGGCCGACACCGGGGAGCTGTTTTTT
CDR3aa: CASSFGPGADTGELFF

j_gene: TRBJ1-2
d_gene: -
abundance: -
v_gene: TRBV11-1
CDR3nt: TGTGCCAGCTGGGGGGCGCCCGGGGACTATGGCTACACCTTC
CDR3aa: CASWGAPGDYGYTF

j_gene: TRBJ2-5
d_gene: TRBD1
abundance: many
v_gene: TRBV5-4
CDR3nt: TGTGCCAGCGGGGCAGGGGGCAGGGGAGAGACCCAGTACTTC
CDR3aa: CASGAGGRGETQYF

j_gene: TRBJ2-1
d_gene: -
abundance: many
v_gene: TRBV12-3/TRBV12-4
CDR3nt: TGTGCCAGCAGTTTATCACGGACGGGATCCCATGAGCAGTTCTTC
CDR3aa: CASSLSRTGSHEQFF

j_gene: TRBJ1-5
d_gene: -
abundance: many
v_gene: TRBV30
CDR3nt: TGTGCCCCGGGGGGCGGGAGCAATCAGCCCCAGCATTTT
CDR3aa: CAPGGGSNQPQHF

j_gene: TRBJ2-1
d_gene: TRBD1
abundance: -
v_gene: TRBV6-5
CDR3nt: TGTGCCAGCAGTATAGCCGAAGGACAGGGAGTGGATGAGCAGTTCTTC
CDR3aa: CASSIAEGQGVDEQFF

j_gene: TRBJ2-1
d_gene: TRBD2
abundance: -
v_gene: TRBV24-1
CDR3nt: TGTGCCACCAGTGACGCTCGACTAGCAGCCCTTAGGGATGAGCAGTTCTTC
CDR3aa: CATSDARLAALRDEQFF

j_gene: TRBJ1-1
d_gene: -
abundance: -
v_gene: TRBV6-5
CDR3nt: TGTGCCAGCAGTTACATAGGGGCAGGGGCTTTCTTT
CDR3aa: CASSYIGAGAFF

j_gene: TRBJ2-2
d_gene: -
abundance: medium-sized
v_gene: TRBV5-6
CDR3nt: TGTGCCAGCAGCTTGGGGCTTATTCGGACAAAGAACACCGGGGAGCTGTTTTTT
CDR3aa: CASSLGLIRTKNTGELFF

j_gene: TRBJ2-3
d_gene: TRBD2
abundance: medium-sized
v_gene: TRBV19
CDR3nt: TGTGCCAGTAGTCTAGCGGGGAGTACAGATACGCAGTATTTT
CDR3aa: CASSLAGSTDTQYF

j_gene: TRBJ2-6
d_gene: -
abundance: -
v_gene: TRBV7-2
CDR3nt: TGTGCCAGCAGCTTAAACGTGGGCGGGGCTGGGGCTTTC
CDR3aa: CASSLNVGGAGAF

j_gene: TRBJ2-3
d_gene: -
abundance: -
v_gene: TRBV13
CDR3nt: TGTGTTAGCAGCTTCAGGGGCCCAGATACGCAGTATTTT
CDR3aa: CVSSFRGPDTQYF

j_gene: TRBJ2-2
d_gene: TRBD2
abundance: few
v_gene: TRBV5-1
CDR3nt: TGCGCCAGCAGCTTACTAGCGGGAGACACCGGGGAGCTGTTTTTT
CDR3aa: CASSLLAGDTGELFF

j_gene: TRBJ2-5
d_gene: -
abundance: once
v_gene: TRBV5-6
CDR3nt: TGCGCCAGCACTCTTTACGGGGGTAGCCCAGAGACCCAGTACTTC
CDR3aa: CASTLYGGSPETQYF

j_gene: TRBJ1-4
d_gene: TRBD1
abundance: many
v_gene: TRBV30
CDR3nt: TGTGCCTGGAGCTCACAGGGGGGAAAACTGTTTTTT
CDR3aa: CAWSSQGGKLFF

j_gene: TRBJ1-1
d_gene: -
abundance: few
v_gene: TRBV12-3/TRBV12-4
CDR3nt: TGTGCCAGCAGGACGGGGGTGTGGGGCACTGAAGCTTTCTTT
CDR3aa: CASRTGVWGTEAFF

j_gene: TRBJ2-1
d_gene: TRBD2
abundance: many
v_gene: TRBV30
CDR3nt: TGTGCCTGGACCCGACTAGCGGGGGGCAATGAGCAGTTCTTC
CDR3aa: CAWTRLAGGNEQFF

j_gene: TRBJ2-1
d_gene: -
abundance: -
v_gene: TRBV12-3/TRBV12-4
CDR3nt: TGTGCCAGCAGTTTGGCGAGGATTGGTGAGCAGTTCTTC
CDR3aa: CASSLARIGEQFF

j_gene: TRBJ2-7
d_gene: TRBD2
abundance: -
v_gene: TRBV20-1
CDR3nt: TGCAGTGCTAGAGGACTAGCGGGTTACTACGAGCAGTACTTC
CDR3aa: CSARGLAGYYEQYF

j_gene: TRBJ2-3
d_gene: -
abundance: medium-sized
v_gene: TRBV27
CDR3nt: TGTGCCAGCAGTGCAGATACGCAGTATTTT
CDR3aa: CASSADTQYF